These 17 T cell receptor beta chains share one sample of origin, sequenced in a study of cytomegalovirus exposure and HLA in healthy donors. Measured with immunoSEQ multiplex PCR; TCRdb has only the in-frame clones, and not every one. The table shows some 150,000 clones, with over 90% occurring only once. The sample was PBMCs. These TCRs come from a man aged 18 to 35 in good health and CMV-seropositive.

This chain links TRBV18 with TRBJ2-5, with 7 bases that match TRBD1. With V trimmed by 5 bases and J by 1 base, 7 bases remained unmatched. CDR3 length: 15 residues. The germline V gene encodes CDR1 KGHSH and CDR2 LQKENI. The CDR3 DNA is TGTGCCAGCTCAAACCGGGACAGAATCCAAGAGACCCAGTACTTC. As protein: CASSNRDRIQETQYF.

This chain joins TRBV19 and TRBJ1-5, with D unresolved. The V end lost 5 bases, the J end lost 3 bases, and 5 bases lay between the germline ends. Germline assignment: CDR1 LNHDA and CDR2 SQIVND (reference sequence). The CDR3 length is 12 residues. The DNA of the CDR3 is TGTGCCAGTAGTCCTCCCAATCAGCCCCAGCATTTT. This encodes CASSPPNQPQHF.

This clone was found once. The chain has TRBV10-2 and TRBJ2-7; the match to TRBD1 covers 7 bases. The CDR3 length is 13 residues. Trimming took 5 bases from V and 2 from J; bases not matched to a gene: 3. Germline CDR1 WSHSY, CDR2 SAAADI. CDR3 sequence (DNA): TGCGCCAGCAGTTTGACAGGGCCCTACGAGCAGTACTTC. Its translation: CASSLTGPYEQYF.

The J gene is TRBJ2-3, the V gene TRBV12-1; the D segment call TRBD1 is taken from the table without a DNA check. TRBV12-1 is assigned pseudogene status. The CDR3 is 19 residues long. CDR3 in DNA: TGTGCCAGCAGCTTTGCGTTAGTTGCGACAGGGGAAACTATGGATACGCAGTATTTT. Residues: CASSFALVATGETMDTQYF.

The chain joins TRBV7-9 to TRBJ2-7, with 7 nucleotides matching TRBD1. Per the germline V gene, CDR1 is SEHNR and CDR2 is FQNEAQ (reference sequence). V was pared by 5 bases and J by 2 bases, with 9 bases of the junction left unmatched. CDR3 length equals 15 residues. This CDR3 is CASSTQDRNPYEQYF. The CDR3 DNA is TGTGCCAGCAGCACACAGGACAGGAACCCCTACGAGCAGTACTTC.

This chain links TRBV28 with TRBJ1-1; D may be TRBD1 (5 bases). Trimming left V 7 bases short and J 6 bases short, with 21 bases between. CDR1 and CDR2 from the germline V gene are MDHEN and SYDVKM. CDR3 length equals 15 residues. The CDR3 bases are TGTGCCAGCACCCCAAGGCAGGGATCAGCCCCTGAAGCTTTCTTT. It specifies CASTPRQGSAPEAFF.

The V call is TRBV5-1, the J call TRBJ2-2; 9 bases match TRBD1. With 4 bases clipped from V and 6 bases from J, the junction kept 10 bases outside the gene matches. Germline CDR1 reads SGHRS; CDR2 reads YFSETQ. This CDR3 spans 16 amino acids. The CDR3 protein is CASSLTGQGESGELFF. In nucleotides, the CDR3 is TGCGCCAGCAGCCTTACGGGACAGGGTGAATCCGGGGAGCTGTTTTTT.

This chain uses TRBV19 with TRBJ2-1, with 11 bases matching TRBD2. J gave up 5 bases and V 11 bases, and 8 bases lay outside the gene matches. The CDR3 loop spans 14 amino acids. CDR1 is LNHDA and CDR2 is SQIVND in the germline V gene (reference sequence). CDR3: CASLAGGVDNEQFF. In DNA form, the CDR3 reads TGTGCCTCCCTAGCGGGAGGCGTGGACAATGAGCAGTTCTTC.

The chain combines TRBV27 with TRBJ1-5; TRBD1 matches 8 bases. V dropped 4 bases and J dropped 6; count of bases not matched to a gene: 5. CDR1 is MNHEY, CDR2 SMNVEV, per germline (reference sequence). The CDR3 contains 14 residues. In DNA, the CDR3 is TGTGCCAGCAGTTCCACAGGGGGGGGTCAGCCCCAGCATTTT. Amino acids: CASSSTGGGQPQHF.

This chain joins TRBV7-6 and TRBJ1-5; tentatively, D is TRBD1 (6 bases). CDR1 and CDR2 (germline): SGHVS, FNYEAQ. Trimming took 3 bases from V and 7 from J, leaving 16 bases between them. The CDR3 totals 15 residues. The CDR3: CASSLGAGEGQPQHF. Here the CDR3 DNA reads TGTGCCAGCAGCTTGGGGGCAGGTGAGGGGCAGCCCCAGCATTTT.

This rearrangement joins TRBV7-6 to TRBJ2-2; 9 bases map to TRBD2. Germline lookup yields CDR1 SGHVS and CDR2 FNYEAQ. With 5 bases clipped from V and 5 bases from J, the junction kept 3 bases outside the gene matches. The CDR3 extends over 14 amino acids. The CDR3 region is CASSLGLATGELFF. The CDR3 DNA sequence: TGTGCCAGCAGCCTGGGACTAGCTACCGGGGAGCTGTTTTTT. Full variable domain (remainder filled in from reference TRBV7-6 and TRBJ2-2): GAGVSQSPRYKVTKRGQDVALRCDPISGHVSLYWYRQALGQGPEFLTYFNYEAQQDKSGLPNDRFSAERPEGSISTLTIQRTEQRDSAMYRCASSLGLATGELFFGEGSRLTVL.

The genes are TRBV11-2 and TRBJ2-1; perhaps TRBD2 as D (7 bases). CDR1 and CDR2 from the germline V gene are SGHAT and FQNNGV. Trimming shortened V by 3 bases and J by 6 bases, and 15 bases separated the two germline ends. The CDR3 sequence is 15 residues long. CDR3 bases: TGTGCCAGCAGCTTCTATAGGGGGAGGGCCAATGAGCAGTTCTTC. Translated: CASSFYRGRANEQFF.

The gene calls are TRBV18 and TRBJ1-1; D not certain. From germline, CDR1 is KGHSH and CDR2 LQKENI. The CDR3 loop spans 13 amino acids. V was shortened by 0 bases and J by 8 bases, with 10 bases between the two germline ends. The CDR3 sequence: CASSPPGEGEAFF. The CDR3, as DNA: TGTGCCAGCTCACCACCGGGTGAGGGCGAAGCTTTCTTT.

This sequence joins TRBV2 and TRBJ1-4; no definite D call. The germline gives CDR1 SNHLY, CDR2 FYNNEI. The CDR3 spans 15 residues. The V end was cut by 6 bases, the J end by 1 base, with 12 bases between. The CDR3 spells CASRNSLGTNEKLFF. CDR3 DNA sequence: TGTGCCAGCAGGAACAGCCTGGGAACTAATGAAAAACTGTTTTTT.

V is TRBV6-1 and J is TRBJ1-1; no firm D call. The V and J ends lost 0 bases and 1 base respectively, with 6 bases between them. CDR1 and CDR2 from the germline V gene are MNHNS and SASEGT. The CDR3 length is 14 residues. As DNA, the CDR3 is TGTGCCAGCAGTGAAGCCGGAGGGAACACTGAAGCTTTCTTT. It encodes CASSEAGGNTEAFF.

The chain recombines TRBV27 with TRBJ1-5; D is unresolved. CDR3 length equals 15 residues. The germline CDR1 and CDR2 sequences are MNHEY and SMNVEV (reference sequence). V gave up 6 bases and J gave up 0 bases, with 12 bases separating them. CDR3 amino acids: CASRVGGNSNQPQHF. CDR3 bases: TGTGCCAGCAGGGTAGGAGGGAATAGCAATCAGCCCCAGCATTTT.

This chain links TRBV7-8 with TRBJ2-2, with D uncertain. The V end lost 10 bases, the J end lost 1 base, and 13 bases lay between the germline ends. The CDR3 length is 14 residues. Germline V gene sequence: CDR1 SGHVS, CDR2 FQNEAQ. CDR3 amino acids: CATNGGGNTGELFF. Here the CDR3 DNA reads TGTGCCACCAACGGCGGCGGGAACACCGGGGAGCTGTTTTTT.